This T cell receptor beta chain was recorded in a study of shared clonotypes between healthy human individuals. Germline assignment: CDR1 SGHTA and CDR2 FQGNSA. The V segment lost 5 bases and the J segment 7 bases; nucleotides outside the gene matches: 7. The CDR3 covers 14 residues. In this sample, this clone turned up once. Assay: immunoSEQ multiplex PCR; the TCRdb copy retains only in-frame clones and omits some. The top ten hold 0.45% of the sample, which has about 1.5 million clones, 95% to 99% seen once. The sequencing sample was made of naive CD4+ T cells sorted from blood. Subset reported: CD45RA+ positively selected. The chain uses TRBV7-2 and TRBJ2-5; 10 positions match TRBD1. This TCR came from a man aged 25-40 years in good health. This chain's CDR3 is CASSPWTGGATQYF. In DNA, the CDR3 is TGTGCCAGCAGCCCCTGGACAGGGGGGGCGACCCAGTACTTC.